This T cell receptor (beta chain) derives from a study of blood T cells in healthy people across ages. This clonotype was recorded at least ten times. The antigen remains undetermined. This CDR3 is 14 amino acids long. V dropped 0 bases and J dropped 4 bases, with 10 bases sitting between them. CDR1 SGHRS and CDR2 YFSETQ come from the germline V gene. Primed by a sample-barcoded 5' primer and a J-beta primer mix, a second PCR proceeded for 7 to 11 cycles. TCRdb reprocessed the 5' RACE reads with MiXCR, giving one entry per CDR3 protein. Here the sample spans 1.8 million or so distinct CDR3 sequences, approximately 39% being singletons. Whole-study results and caveats: Among long-lived donors, naive CD4+ cells were more numerous and diversity higher than in aged donors.

This receptor was identified in a human donor in good health. This chain joins TRBV5-1 and TRBJ1-2; no reliable D call. Sequencing was done on a sample of blood. The CDR3 DNA follows: TGCGCCAGCAGCTTGGACGGCAGACTCTATGGCTACACCTTC. As protein: CASSLDGRLYGYTF.